Following are 19 T cell receptor beta chains from one sample sequenced in a study of Tregs in tolerant kidney transplant recipients. Method: immunoSEQ multiplex PCR; TCRdb's copy keeps in-frame clones and lacks some. The sample records roughly 250,000 clones, approximately 84% being singletons. Source material: CD4+ T cells from blood. These receptors were collected from a human donor in good health.

J is TRBJ2-3 and V is TRBV30; D ambiguous. V dropped 4 bases and J dropped 0 bases, with 5 bases sitting between them. Germline V gene sequence: CDR1 GTSNPN, CDR2 SVGIG (reference sequence). CDR3 length equals 12 residues. CDR3 bases: TGTGCCTGGACCCCTAGCACAGATACGCAGTATTTT. It codes for CAWTPSTDTQYF.

The chain has TRBV5-5 and TRBJ2-7, with 7 bases that match TRBD2. Germline CDR1 is SGHKS and CDR2 is YYEKEE (reference sequence). The CDR3 extends over 16 amino acids. With 4 bases clipped from V and 0 bases from J, the junction kept 10 bases outside the gene matches. CDR3 DNA sequence: TGTGCCAGCAGCCTGTACCTAGCGGCATCCTCCTACGAGCAGTACTTC. It encodes CASSLYLAASSYEQYF.

The V and J genes are TRBV7-3 and TRBJ1-2; 8 positions match TRBD1. The CDR3 extends over 14 amino acids. The V gene's germline CDR1 is SGHTA and CDR2 FQGTGA. V lost 5 bases and J lost 3; bases outside the gene matches: 5. As DNA, the CDR3 is TGTGCCAGCAGCCCAGACAGGGGAGACTATGGCTACACCTTC. It translates to CASSPDRGDYGYTF.

The chain uses TRBV2 and TRBJ2-7; D is unclear. The germline V gene encodes CDR1 SNHLY and CDR2 FYNNEI. Trimming stripped 4 bases from V and 3 bases from J, with 1 base between. The CDR3 loop spans 10 amino acids. The CDR3 coding sequence is TGTGCCAGCAGTGTCTACGAGCAGTACTTC. It yields the protein CASSVYEQYF.

This clone has just a few counts. The chain uses TRBV5-1 and TRBJ2-5, with 10 bases that match TRBD2. The CDR3 contains 14 residues. Germline trimming cut 7 bases from V and 5 bases from J; bases unmatched to any gene: 8. Germline values: CDR1 SGHRS, CDR2 YFSETQ. This CDR3 is CASGSGRAGETQYF. CDR3 nucleotide sequence: TGCGCCAGCGGAAGCGGGAGGGCCGGGGAGACCCAGTACTTC.

This sequence joins TRBV27 and TRBJ2-7; 8 bases line up with TRBD1. This CDR3 region has 16 residues. Germline V CDR1 and CDR2: MNHEY, SMNVEV (reference sequence). The J segment lost 3 bases and the V segment lost 6 bases, leaving 13 bases of the junction unmatched. CDR3 loop: CASSFRSRGQDYEQYF. The DNA of the CDR3 is TGTGCCAGCAGCTTCCGCTCACGGGGACAGGACTACGAGCAGTACTTC.

The chain employs TRBV2 and TRBJ2-3; no firm D call. CDR1 is SNHLY, CDR2 FYNNEI, per germline. The ends were cut back, 5 bases at V and 8 bases at J, with 11 bases in the middle. CDR3 length: 12 amino acids. CDR3 DNA sequence: TGTGCCAGCAGTCCAGAACGAGGTACGCAGTATTTT. It translates to CASSPERGTQYF.

This chain uses TRBV27 with TRBJ2-7; the D gene is possibly TRBD1 (5 bases). This CDR3 region has 13 residues. Germline CDR1 MNHEY, CDR2 SMNVEV (reference sequence). Between the trimmed V and J ends, which lost 6 bases and 4 bases, there was a span of 13 bases. In DNA form, the CDR3 reads TGTGCCAGCAGAGGGGAACGTAGTTACGAGCAGTACTTC. This translates into CASRGERSYEQYF.

This chain uses TRBV4-1 with TRBJ1-5, with D possibly being TRBD1 (5 bases). The CDR3 runs to 15 residues. V was pared by 1 base and J by 5 bases, with 12 bases between. Germline loops: CDR1 MGHRA, CDR2 YSYEKL. The CDR3: CASSQVRQFYQPQHF. The CDR3 nucleotides are TGCGCCAGCAGCCAAGTACGACAGTTCTATCAGCCCCAGCATTTT.

J is TRBJ2-2 and V is TRBV6-1; D might be TRBD1 (5 bases). V was pared by 6 bases and J by 6 bases, with 14 bases between. The germline V gene encodes CDR1 MNHNS and CDR2 SASEGT. CDR3 length equals 14 residues. The CDR3: CASRTATFSGELFF. For the CDR3, the DNA is TGTGCCAGCAGGACAGCCACTTTTTCCGGGGAGCTGTTTTTT.

The V gene is TRBV30, the J gene TRBJ1-1, with 7 bases fitting TRBD1. There are 13 residues in the CDR3. The V gene end was trimmed by 4 bases and the J gene end by 0 bases; junction bases not matched to a gene: 2. Germline lookup yields CDR1 GTSNPN and CDR2 SVGIG (reference sequence). The CDR3 loop is CAWNGQVNTEAFF. The CDR3 nucleotides are TGTGCCTGGAATGGACAGGTGAACACTGAAGCTTTCTTT.

This chain joins TRBV19 and TRBJ2-3; 11 nucleotides match TRBD2. In germline, CDR1 is LNHDA, CDR2 SQIVND (reference sequence). Trimming cost V 5 bases and J 3 bases; bases outside gene matches: 7. The CDR3 is made up of 16 amino acids. CDR3 sequence: CASSAPASGRTDTQYF. CDR3 in DNA: TGTGCCAGTAGTGCCCCGGCTAGCGGGAGGACAGATACGCAGTATTTT.

As concerns this clone: The sample has other DNA sequences that encode this CDR3 too. The chain uses TRBV5-5 and TRBJ1-5; D is undetermined. V lost 1 base to trimming and J lost 2 bases, with 4 bases between them. This CDR3 has 13 amino acids. Per germline, CDR1 SGHKS and CDR2 YYEKEE (reference sequence). The CDR3 spells CASSLQGNQPQHF. The CDR3 region has the DNA TGTGCCAGCAGCTTGCAGGGCAATCAGCCCCAGCATTTT.

The rearrangement joins TRBV7-9 to TRBJ1-2, with D uncertain. CDR1 is SEHNR and CDR2 is FQNEAQ in the germline V gene (reference sequence). Between the trimmed V and J ends, which lost 6 bases and 8 bases, there was a span of 13 bases. The CDR3 length is 12 residues. CDR3 sequence (DNA): TGTGCCAGCAGTCTAGAGGGCTTCGGCTACACCTTC. Translated, it gives CASSLEGFGYTF.

CDR3 loop: CASSLDRGETQYF. The DNA of the CDR3 is TGTGCCAGCAGTTTAGACAGGGGAGAGACCCAGTACTTC. This chain joins TRBV2 and TRBJ2-5; 8 nucleotides line up with TRBD1. After removal of 5 bases from V and 4 bases from J, the junction contained 3 bases not matched to a gene. CDR1 is SNHLY and CDR2 is FYNNEI in the germline V gene. The length of the CDR3 is 13 residues.

This chain joins TRBV9 and TRBJ2-2; D may match TRBD1 or TRBD2 (6 bases each). CDR3 size: 15 residues. Germline lookup yields CDR1 SGDLS and CDR2 YYNGEE. V gave up 7 bases and J gave up 4 bases, with 17 bases separating them. CDR3 coding DNA: TGTGCCAGCGATGAAAGGGGGGTTGGCACCGGGGAGCTGTTTTTT. Its protein product is CASDERGVGTGELFF.

The rearrangement joins TRBV9 to TRBJ2-2; no firm D call. This CDR3 has 13 residues. The germline CDR1 and CDR2 sequences are SGDLS and YYNGEE. CDR3 sequence: CASRGSNTGELFF. Written as DNA, the CDR3 is TGTGCGTCACGTGGGTCGAACACCGGGGAGCTGTTTTTT.

The CDR3 loop reads CASSIQGFLDSPLHF. Here the CDR3 DNA reads TGTGCCAGCAGTATACAGGGTTTTTTGGATTCACCCCTCCACTTT. J is TRBJ1-6 and V is TRBV6-5; D perhaps matches TRBD1 (6 bases). The V end was cut by 5 bases, the J end by 8 bases, with 16 bases between. Germline V gives CDR1 MNHEY, CDR2 SVGAGI. This CDR3 region has 15 residues.

This clone was picked up a small number of times. The chain uses TRBV7-9 and TRBJ1-1; tentative D call: TRBD1 (5 bases). The CDR3 length is 14 residues. Trimming pared 5 bases from V and 3 bases from J, leaving 13 bases between. Germline lookup yields CDR1 SEHNR and CDR2 FQNEAQ (reference sequence). The CDR3 reads CASSPMGPHTEAFF. DNA of the CDR3: TGTGCCAGCAGCCCAATGGGGCCCCACACTGAAGCTTTCTTT.